This entry lists 10 T cell receptor beta chains sequenced from one sample in a study of neurological immune-mediated disorders. TCRdb passed the 5' RACE reads through MiXCR, listing each CDR3 protein once. The sample holds 70,000 to 95,000 distinct CDR3 sequences, about 13% seen once. The sample's time point: longitudinal time-point 2. The specimen sequenced was PBMCs. The receptors stem from a female donor with HTLV-1-associated myelopathy (HAM/TSP).

This clonotype appeared many times. The rearrangement uses TRBV24-1 and TRBJ2-3; D is perhaps TRBD1 or TRBD2 (5 bases each). The CDR3 has 11 amino acids. CDR1 and CDR2 (germline): KGHDR, SFDVKD. Trimming pared 4 bases from V and 9 bases from J, leaving 7 bases between. The CDR3 DNA is TGTGCCACCAGTGACCGGGACACGCAGTATTTT. It translates to CATSDRDTQYF.

This clonotype was seen many times. This chain joins TRBV6-5 and TRBJ2-5; TRBD1 might be the D (5 bases). Deletions cut 6 bases from V and 5 bases from J, with 13 bases between. CDR1 MNHEY and CDR2 SVGAGI come from the germline V gene. The CDR3 length is 13 residues. The CDR3, as DNA: TGTGCCAGCAGAGTAGGGGCGCGGGAGACCCAGTACTTC. The encoded protein is CASRVGARETQYF.

This clonotype has at least ten counts. This CDR3 is CASSPGRTGGLNEQFF. CDR3 in DNA: TGCGCCAGCAGCCCCGGAAGGACAGGGGGCTTGAATGAGCAGTTCTTC. The chain couples TRBV5-1 to TRBJ2-1, with 11 bases matching TRBD1. V dropped 4 bases and J dropped 7; count of bases not matched to a gene: 10. This CDR3 comprises 16 residues. Germline V CDR1 and CDR2: SGHRS, YFSETQ.

At least ten counts were recorded for this clonotype. The rearrangement joins TRBV5-1 to TRBJ2-4, with no clear D. Germline CDR1 is SGHRS and CDR2 is YFSETQ. Trimming removed 0 bases at V and 3 bases at J, with 7 bases between. CDR3 length: 14 residues. CDR3: CASSLEGFKNIQYF. The CDR3 bases are TGCGCCAGCAGCTTGGAGGGCTTCAAAAACATTCAGTACTTC.

The gene calls are TRBV9 and TRBJ2-7; D is unresolved. Germline lookup yields CDR1 SGDLS and CDR2 YYNGEE. This CDR3 has 14 residues. V lost 0 bases, J lost 0 bases, and 7 bases lay in between. In DNA form, the CDR3 reads TGTGCCAGCAGCGTAGCCAGGAACTCCTACGAGCAGTACTTC. Its translation: CASSVARNSYEQYF.

Points on this clonotype: An end of the junction does not agree with germline; a read error may underlie this. The chain has TRBV6-1 and TRBJ2-2; D call uncertain. CDR1 is MNHNS, CDR2 SASEGT, per germline. This CDR3 is built from 12 residues. The CDR3 loop is CVSSFLTGELFF. CDR3 bases: TGTGTCAGCAGTTTTCTGACCGGGGAGCTGTTTTTT.

The sample holds many counts of this clonotype. The chain combines TRBV5-1 with TRBJ2-5, with TRBD1 identical over 11 bases. Germline trimming cut 0 bases from V and 5 bases from J; bases unmatched to any gene: 3. CDR1 and CDR2 from the germline V gene are SGHRS and YFSETQ. This CDR3 comprises 15 residues. CDR3 amino acids: CASSLAGTGGETQYF. The CDR3, as DNA: TGCGCCAGCAGCTTGGCCGGGACAGGGGGGGAGACCCAGTACTTC.

This clonotype was detected ten times or more. The J gene is TRBJ2-3, the V gene TRBV5-1; 7 nucleotides agree with TRBD1. The CDR3 contains 14 residues. The trim removed 4 bases at V and 2 bases at J, leaving 4 bases unmatched. The germline V gene has CDR1 SGHRS and CDR2 YFSETQ. The CDR3 sequence: CASSTGTVTDTQYF. The CDR3 DNA reads as TGCGCCAGCAGCACCGGGACAGTCACAGATACGCAGTATTTT.

The chain combines TRBV20-1 with TRBJ2-3; unclear D gene. The V end was cut by 3 bases, the J end by 6 bases, with 10 bases between. From germline, CDR1 is DFQATT and CDR2 SNEGSKA (reference sequence). The CDR3 sequence is 12 residues long. The CDR3 loop reads CSARAQTDTQYF. As DNA, the CDR3 is TGCAGTGCTAGGGCCCAGACGGATACGCAGTATTTT.

The sample holds many counts of this clonotype. The chain carries TRBV4-1 and TRBJ2-2; 8 bases align to TRBD1. The CDR3 runs 17 residues. Trimming removed 4 bases from V and 3 bases from J; junction bases left unmatched: 10. Germline V gives CDR1 MGHRA, CDR2 YSYEKL. Written as DNA, the CDR3 is TGCGCCAGCAGCCCTTCCCCCACAGGGGGGCACACCGGGGAGCTGTTTTTT. It yields the protein CASSPSPTGGHTGELFF.